This T cell receptor (beta chain) was retrieved from a study of CD8 T cells in Susac syndrome (dated by TCRdb to between 2017 and 2020). Study-wide context: Of the Susac syndrome patients who were sequenced, eight or nine were in clinical remission while more than five had clinically active disease. At blood withdrawal, Susac syndrome patients were either therapy-naive, taking corticosteroids (in some cases with IVIg as well), or taking IVIg alone. Repertoire sequencing was used to test whether CD8+ T cell activation and differentiation in Susac syndrome was antigen driven.

On the study overall, not on this receptor specifically: The CD4+ T cell repertoire of patients with Susac syndrome showed no detectable clonal expansion. The number of individuals in the TCR sequencing and HLA analysis was acknowledged as relatively small.

Peripheral blood CD8+ and CD4+ T cells from healthy donors, Susac syndrome patients and multiple sclerosis patients were profiled using high-throughput TCR beta sequencing. Recently defined diagnostic criteria for definite or probable disease were met by the Susac syndrome patients. Bulk CD8+ and CD4+ T cells were purified magnetically by negative isolation, whereas CD8+ TEMRA cells were enriched by FACS. Blood was drawn into EDTA tubes, processed within 24 hours, and PBMCs were isolated by density gradient centrifugation. PBMCs intended for TCR sequencing were cryopreserved in liquid nitrogen and were subsequently thawed in a 37 degrees C water bath. The sorted or isolated CD4+, CD8+ and CD8+ TEMRA cells reached a purity of at least 90%. Trimming removed 5 bases from V and 3 bases from J, leaving 8 bases between the germline ends. The CDR3 holds 12 amino acids from the cysteine to the phenylalanine. The only DNA kept is the CDR3, 36 bases in frame from the first base. Taken from the germline V gene (reference sequence), the CDR1 and CDR2 loops are PRHDT and FYEKMQ.

RNA was extracted using the RNeasy kit, and about 0.5 to 1 ug of the RNA was reverse transcribed with random hexamers. The immunoSEQ multiplex PCR assay, covering 54 Vbeta and 13 Jbeta segments, was used to amplify TCR beta CDR3 regions. PCR amplification bias was corrected using a synthetic template baseline for primer optimization and computational correction. The paper's processing steps were these. Reads were annotated to V, D and J genes according to IMGT and were analyzed with immunoSEQ Analyzer, with only productive sequences retained. Clonality was computed as one minus Shannon entropy normalized by log2 of the number of productive unique sequences. Public and private clones were assessed among the 100 most prevalent clones of each patient and control. Clones were defined as Susac-specific if absent from the healthy and MS cohorts, from 1052 published viral clones and from other ImmuneACCESS disease sequences. TCRdb reprocessed the public reads (quality trimming at Q25 with fastp, clone calling with MiXCR) and kept in-frame beta chains. Each CDR3 protein gets just one entry, which takes the most common genes and DNA from the rows behind it. In this record, the V and J calls reflect TCRdb's handling and not the investigators' own analysis. The sample yields some 240,000 distinct CDR3 sequences; almost 97% were counted once. Approximately 0.094% of the sample rests with the top ten.

About this clonotype: Its recognized antigen is unknown. No much larger clonotype is one base removed from it; base qualities were not supplied.

The rearrangement combines TRBV13 with TRBJ2-7; the D region possibly corresponds to TRBD1 (5 bases align). Source material: CD4+ T cells from PBMCs. The sequence was collected from a human donor with Susac syndrome. This receptor has the CDR3 CASSVQGYEQYF. The DNA sequence reads TGTGCCAGCAGCGTCCAGGGCTACGAGCAGTACTTC.